What follows describes a single T cell receptor (beta chain). Its cognate antigen has yet to be identified. The input lacks base qualities; no much larger clone sits a single base away. TCR beta CDR3 regions were amplified from RNA transcripts for repertoire sequencing. The first round of RT-PCR was done with HTBI primers and the Qiagen OneStep RT-PCR kit, and was followed by a second round of multiplex PCR, then size selection and purification. Libraries were sequenced on an Illumina HiSeq2000 using paired-end 100 bp reads. In the original analysis: SOAPnuke was used for read processing, and reads with adapters, uncalled bases, a mean Phred below 15, or no exact constant-primer or identifier match were discarded. High-quality paired reads were merged with COPE v1.2.5. Each unique nucleotide sequence was treated as a clonotype, and MiTCR v1.1 was used to align the clonotypes to the IMGT TRB V, D and J references. Analysis was restricted to V-J combinations with a frequency above 0.0001, which covered roughly 99% of repertoires. A TCR clonal expansion and chaos score per V-J combination was defined as the ratio of F50 clonal expansion to chaos observed in the TCRdist matrix. Features were reduced by Welch's t-statistics and random forest to approximately 12 V-J combinations, which fed a naive Bayes classifier. Thyroid-blood repertoire similarity was quantified with the Morisita-Horn index. TCRdb trimmed public reads at Q25 via fastp, called clones via MiXCR and kept in-frame beta chains. Each record represents a unique CDR3 protein, reported with the most common genes and DNA among its rows. The V and J calls shown here were made by TCRdb, not taken from the authors' results. This sample holds over a million distinct CDR3 sequences; approximately 35% were observed only once. Clones ranked in the top ten supply around 10% of the sample.

The CDR3 sequence holds 15 residues, the cysteine and phenylalanine included. The entry retains the CDR3 DNA only, 45 bases that are in frame from base 1. The germline V gene provides CDR1 ENHRY and CDR2 SYGVKD. Trimming takes 6 bases off V and 5 bases off J; junction bases not matched to a gene: 8. The sample comes from a study of Graves' ophthalmopathy and Graves' hyperthyroidism (dated by TCRdb to 2017 to 2018). A note on the overall study: A patient counted as having stable hyperthyroidism if there was no progression to ophthalmopathy within 18 months of follow-up. To explore V-J signatures that distinguish ophthalmopathy from hyperthyroidism, a discovery set of around 100 patients was enrolled, made up of 40 to 45 with ophthalmopathy and 55 to 65 with stable hyperthyroidism. Once sampling was done, hyperthyroidism patients were given methimazole at a starting dose of 30 mg daily, while ophthalmopathy patients were given high-dose intravenous methylprednisolone. For independent validation, a separate cohort was made up of about 18 hyperthyroidism patients plus 17 patients who later progressed from hyperthyroidism to ophthalmopathy. In more than five hyperthyroidism patients, the T-cell repertoires found in thyroid tissue were compared with those found in blood. In total, 135 blood samples were TCR-sequenced: 43 ophthalmopathy, some 72 hyperthyroidism and some 17 hyperthyroidism-to-ophthalmopathy patients. The study used TCR beta repertoire signatures to distinguish Graves' ophthalmopathy from Graves' hyperthyroidism and to predict progression to ophthalmopathy.

Hyperthyroidism patients were newly diagnosed, with disease duration under 2 months, and aged 18 to 65 years. Patients were excluded if they had other autoimmune diseases, uncontrolled infections, pregnancy or lactation. Diagnosis was based on clinical symptoms, serum thyroxine, TRAb, thyroid ultrasound and orbital computed tomography. Trizol reagent was used to extract the total RNA, and its quality was then checked on an Agilent 2100 Bioanalyzer. General conclusions and limits of the study: The 13-signature model separated ophthalmopathy from stable hyperthyroidism with roughly 88% sensitivity and approximately 83% specificity in cross-validation, and 80%/75% in the test set. In validation, the model predicted ophthalmopathy progression with less than 71% sensitivity and roughly 72% specificity; 12 predicted patients were CT-confirmed with GO in a median of approximately 6.5 months. Most expanded thyroid clonotypes with frequency above 0.001 were also detected in blood, suggesting blood repertoires may reflect the thyroid immune response. No statistical method was used to predetermine the sample size, and group allocation was not hidden from the investigators.

The chain couples TRBV10-3 to TRBJ1-2; 11 middle bases align to TRBD1. This clonotype was obtained from an adult man with Graves' hyperthyroidism. Input material: peripheral blood or thyroid tissue (not recorded which). CDR3 region: CAIRGGQGAIYGYTF. The DNA reads as follows: TGTGCCATCAGGGGCGGACAGGGGGCGATTTATGGCTACACCTTC.